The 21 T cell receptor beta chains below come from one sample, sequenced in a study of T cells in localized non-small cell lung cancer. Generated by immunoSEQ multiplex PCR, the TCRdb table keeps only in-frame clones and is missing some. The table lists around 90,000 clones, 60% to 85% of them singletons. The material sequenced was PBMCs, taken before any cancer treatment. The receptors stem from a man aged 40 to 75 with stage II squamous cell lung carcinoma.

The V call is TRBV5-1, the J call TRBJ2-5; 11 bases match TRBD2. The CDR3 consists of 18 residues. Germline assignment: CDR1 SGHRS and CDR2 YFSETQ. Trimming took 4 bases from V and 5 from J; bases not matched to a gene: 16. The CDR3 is CASSVGRLAGSLGETQYF. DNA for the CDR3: TGCGCCAGCAGCGTGGGGCGACTAGCGGGGTCTCTGGGGGAGACCCAGTACTTC.

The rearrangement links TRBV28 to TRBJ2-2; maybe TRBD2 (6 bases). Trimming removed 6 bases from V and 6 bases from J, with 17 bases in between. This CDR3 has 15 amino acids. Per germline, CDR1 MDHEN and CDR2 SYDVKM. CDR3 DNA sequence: TGTGCCAGCAGCCTAGGCGGGGCCGAAGCCGGGGAGCTGTTTTTT. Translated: CASSLGGAEAGELFF.

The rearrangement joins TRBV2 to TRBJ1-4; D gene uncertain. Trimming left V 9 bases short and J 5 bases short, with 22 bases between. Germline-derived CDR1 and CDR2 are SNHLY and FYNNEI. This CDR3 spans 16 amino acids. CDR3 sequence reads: CASVRPTLMGNEKLFF. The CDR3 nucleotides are TGTGCCAGTGTGAGGCCCACCCTTATGGGGAATGAAAAACTGTTTTTT.

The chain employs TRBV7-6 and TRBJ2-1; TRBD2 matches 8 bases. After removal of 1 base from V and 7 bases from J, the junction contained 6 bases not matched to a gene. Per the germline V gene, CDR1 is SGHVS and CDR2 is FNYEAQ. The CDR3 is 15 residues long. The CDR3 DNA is TGTGCCAGCAGCTTAGATCCAAGCGGGGGAAATGAGCAGTTCTTC. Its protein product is CASSLDPSGGNEQFF. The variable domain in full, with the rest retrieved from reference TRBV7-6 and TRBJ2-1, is GAGVSQSPRYKVTKRGQDVALRCDPISGHVSLYWYRQALGQGPEFLTYFNYEAQQDKSGLPNDRFSAERPEGSISTLTIQRTEQRDSAMYRCASSLDPSGGNEQFFGPGTRLTVL.

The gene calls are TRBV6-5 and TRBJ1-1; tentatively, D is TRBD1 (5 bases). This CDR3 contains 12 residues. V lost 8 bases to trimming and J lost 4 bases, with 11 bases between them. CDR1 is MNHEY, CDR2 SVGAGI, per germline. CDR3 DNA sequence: TGTGCCAGCTCCCACGGGGGCACTGAAGCTTTCTTT. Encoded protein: CASSHGGTEAFF.

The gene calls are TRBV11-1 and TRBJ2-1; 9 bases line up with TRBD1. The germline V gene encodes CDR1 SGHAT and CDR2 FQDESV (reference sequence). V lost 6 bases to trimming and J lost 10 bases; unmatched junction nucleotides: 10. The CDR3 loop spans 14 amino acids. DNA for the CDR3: TGTGCCAGCAGGCGGGCGGGGACAGGGAACGAGCAGTTCTTC. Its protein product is CASRRAGTGNEQFF. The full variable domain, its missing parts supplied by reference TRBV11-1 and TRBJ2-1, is EAEVAQSPRYKITEKSQAVAFWCDPISGHATLYWYRQILGQGPELLVQFQDESVVDDSQLPKDRFSAERLKGVDSTLKIQPAELGDSAMYLCASRRAGTGNEQFFGPGTRLTVL.

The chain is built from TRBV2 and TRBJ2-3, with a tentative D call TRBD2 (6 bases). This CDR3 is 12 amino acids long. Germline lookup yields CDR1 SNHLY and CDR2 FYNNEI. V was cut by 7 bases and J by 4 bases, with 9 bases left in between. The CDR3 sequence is CASTREADTQYF. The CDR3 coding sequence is TGTGCCAGCACTAGGGAGGCAGATACGCAGTATTTT.

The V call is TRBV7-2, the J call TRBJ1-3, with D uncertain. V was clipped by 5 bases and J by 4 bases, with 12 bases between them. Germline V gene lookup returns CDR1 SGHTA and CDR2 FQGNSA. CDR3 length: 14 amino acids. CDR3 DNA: TGTGCCAGCAGCAGCCCCAACGGGGGAAACACCATATATTTT. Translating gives CASSSPNGGNTIYF.

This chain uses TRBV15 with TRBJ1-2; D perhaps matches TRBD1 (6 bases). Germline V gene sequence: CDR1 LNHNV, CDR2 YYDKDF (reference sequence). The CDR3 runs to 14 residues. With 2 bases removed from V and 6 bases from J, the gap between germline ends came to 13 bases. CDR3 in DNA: TGTGCCACCAGCAGACGGACAGTACGGCATGGCTACACCTTC. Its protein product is CATSRRTVRHGYTF.

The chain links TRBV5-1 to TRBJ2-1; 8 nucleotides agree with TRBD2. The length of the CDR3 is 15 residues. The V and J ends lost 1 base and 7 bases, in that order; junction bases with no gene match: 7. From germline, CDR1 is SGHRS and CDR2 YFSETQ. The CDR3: CASSLNAGGENEQFF. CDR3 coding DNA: TGCGCCAGCAGCTTGAACGCGGGGGGCGAGAATGAGCAGTTCTTC.

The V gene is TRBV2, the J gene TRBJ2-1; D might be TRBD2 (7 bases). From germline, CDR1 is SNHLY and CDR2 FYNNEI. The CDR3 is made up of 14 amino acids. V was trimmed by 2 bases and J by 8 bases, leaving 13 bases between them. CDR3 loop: CASSESGGGDEQFF. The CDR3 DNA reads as TGTGCCAGCAGTGAATCGGGGGGCGGGGATGAGCAGTTCTTC.

The CDR3 is CASSSPSGRYTDTQYF. DNA for the CDR3: TGTGCCAGCAGCTCGCCGAGCGGGCGCTACACAGATACGCAGTATTTT. The chain recombines TRBV7-2 with TRBJ2-3; the D gene is possibly TRBD2 (6 bases). Per germline, CDR1 SGHTA and CDR2 FQGNSA. The CDR3 is 16 residues long. V was shortened by 4 bases and J by 2 bases, with 16 bases between the two germline ends.

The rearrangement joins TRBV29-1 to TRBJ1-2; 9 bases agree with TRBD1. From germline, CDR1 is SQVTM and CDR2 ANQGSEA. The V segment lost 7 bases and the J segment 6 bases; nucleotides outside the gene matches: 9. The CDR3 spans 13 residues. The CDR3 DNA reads TGCAGCGCAACGAAGACAGGGGGAAATGGCTACACCTTC. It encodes CSATKTGGNGYTF.

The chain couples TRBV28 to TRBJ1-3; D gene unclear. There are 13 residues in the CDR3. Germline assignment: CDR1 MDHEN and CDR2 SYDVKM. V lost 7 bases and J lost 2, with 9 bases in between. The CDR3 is CASIESAGNTIYF. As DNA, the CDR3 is TGTGCCAGCATCGAGTCAGCTGGAAACACCATATATTTT.

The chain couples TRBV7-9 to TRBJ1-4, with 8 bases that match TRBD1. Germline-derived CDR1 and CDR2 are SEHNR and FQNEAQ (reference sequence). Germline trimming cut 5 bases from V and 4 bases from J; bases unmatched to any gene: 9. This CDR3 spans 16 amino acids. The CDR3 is CASSPFAGGRNEKLFF. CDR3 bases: TGTGCCAGCAGCCCTTTTGCAGGGGGCCGTAATGAAAAACTGTTTTTT.

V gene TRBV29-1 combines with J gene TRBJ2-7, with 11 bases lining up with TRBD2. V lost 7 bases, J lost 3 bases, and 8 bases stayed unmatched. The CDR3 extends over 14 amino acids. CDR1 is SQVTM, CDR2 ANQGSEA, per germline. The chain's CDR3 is CSADVAGGGYEQYF. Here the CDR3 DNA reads TGCAGCGCCGACGTAGCGGGAGGGGGCTACGAGCAGTACTTC.

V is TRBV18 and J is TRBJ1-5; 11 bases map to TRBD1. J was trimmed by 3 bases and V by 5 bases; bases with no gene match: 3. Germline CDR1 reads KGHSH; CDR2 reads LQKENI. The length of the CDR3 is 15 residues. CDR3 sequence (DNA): TGTGCCAGCTCAGGACAGGGGGCTACCAATCAGCCCCAGCATTTT. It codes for CASSGQGATNQPQHF.

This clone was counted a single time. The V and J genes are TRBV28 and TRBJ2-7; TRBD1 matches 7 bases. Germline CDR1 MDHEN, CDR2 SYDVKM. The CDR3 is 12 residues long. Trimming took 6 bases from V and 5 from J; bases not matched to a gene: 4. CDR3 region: CASSGQADEQYF. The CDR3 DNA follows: TGTGCCAGCAGCGGACAGGCGGACGAGCAGTACTTC.

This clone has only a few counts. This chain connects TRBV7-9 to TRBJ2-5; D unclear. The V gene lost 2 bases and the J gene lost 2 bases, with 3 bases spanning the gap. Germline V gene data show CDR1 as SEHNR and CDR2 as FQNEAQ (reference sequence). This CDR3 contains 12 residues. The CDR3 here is CASSLQQETQYF. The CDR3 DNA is TGTGCCAGCAGCTTACAGCAAGAGACCCAGTACTTC.

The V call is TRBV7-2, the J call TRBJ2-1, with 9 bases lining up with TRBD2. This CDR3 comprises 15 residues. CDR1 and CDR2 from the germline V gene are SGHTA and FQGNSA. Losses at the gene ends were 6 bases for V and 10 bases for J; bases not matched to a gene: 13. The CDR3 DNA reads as TGTGCCAGCAGGTCTCCGGGACTAGCCCAAAGGGAGCAGTTCTTC. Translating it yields CASRSPGLAQREQFF. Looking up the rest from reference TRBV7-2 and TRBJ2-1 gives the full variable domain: GAGVSQSPSNKVTEKGKDVELRCDPISGHTALYWYRQSLGQGLEFLIYFQGNSAPDKSGLPSDRFSAERTGGSVSTLTIQRTQQEDSAVYLCASRSPGLAQREQFFGPGTRLTVL.

The CDR3 DNA reads as TGCGCCAGCAGCTTGGGGAGGAATAATGAAAAACTGTTTTTT. This codes for CASSLGRNNEKLFF. The chain combines TRBV5-1 with TRBJ1-4; the D is unclear. The germline V gene encodes CDR1 SGHRS and CDR2 YFSETQ. There are 14 residues in the CDR3. V lost 0 bases, J lost 4 bases, and 7 bases lay in between.